Presented here are 2 T cell receptor beta chains from one specimen sequenced in a study of T cell changes during pregnancy in multiple sclerosis. Data came from immunoSEQ multiplex PCR; TCRdb stores just in-frame clones and leaves some out. The sample carries roughly 40,000 clones, roughly 94% recorded once. Sequences were derived from peripheral blood, sampled in the third trimester of pregnancy. These receptors originate from a female donor with multiple sclerosis, enrolled in a pregnancy study.

V gene TRBV20-1 combines with J gene TRBJ1-2; 7 positions agree with TRBD1. V was clipped by 5 bases and J by 8 bases; unmatched bases: 5. The CDR3 covers 11 residues. The germline V gene has CDR1 DFQATT and CDR2 SNEGSKA (reference sequence). DNA for the CDR3: TGCAGTGCTCTGCGGACAGGCGGCTACACCTTC. Residues: CSALRTGGYTF.

The gene calls are TRBV30 and TRBJ2-1; 16 bases align to TRBD2. Germline V gives CDR1 GTSNPN, CDR2 SVGIG (reference sequence). There are 20 residues in the CDR3. V was pared by 1 base and J by 0 bases, with 9 bases of the junction left unmatched. In DNA form, the CDR3 reads TGTGCCTGGAGTGGAGGGACTAGCGGGAGGGCCAATCGCTCCTACAATGAGCAGTTCTTC. Its translation: CAWSGGTSGRANRSYNEQFF.